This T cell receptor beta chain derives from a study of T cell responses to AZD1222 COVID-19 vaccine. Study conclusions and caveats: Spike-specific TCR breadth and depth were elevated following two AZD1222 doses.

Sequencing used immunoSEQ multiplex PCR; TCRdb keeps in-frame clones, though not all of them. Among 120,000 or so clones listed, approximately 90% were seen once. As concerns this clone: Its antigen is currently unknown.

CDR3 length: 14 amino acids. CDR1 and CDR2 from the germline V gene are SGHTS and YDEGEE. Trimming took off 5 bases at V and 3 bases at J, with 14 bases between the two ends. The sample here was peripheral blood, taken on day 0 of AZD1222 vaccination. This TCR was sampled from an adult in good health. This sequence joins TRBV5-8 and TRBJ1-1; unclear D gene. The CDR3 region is CASRRYKGYTEAFF. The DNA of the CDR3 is TGTGCCAGCAGACGGTACAAGGGTTACACTGAAGCTTTCTTT.